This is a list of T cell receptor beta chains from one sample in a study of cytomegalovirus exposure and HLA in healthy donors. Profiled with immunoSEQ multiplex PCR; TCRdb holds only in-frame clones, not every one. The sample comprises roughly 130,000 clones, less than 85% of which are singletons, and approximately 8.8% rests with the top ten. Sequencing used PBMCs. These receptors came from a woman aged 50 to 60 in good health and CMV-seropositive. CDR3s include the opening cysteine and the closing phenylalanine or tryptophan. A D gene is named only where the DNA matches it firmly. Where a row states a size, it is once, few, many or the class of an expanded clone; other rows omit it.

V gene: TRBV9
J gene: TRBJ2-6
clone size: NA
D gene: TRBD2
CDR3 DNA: TGTGCCAGCAGCCCTCACCTCCGGGGGCTAGCGGGGGCTGGGGCCAACGTCCTGACTTTC
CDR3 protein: CASSPHLRGLAGAGANVLTF

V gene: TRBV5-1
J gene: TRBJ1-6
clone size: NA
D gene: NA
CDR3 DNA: TGCGCCAGGTTGACAGTGACTCCCCCTAATTCACCCCTCCACTTT
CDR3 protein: CARLTVTPPNSPLHF

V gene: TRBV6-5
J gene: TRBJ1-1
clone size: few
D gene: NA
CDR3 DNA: TGTGCCAGCAGTTACGGGGCCCTAGGGGCTGAAGCTTTCTTT
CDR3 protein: CASSYGALGAEAFF

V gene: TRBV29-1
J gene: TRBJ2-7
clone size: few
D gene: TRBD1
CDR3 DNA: TGCAGCGTTCTGGCCGGGACAGGGGTCGAGCAGTACTTC
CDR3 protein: CSVLAGTGVEQYF

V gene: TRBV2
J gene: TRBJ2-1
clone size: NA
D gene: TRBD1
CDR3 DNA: TGTGCCAGTTCCACAGGGGGCCACTCCTACAATGAGCAGTTCTTC
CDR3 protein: CASSTGGHSYNEQFF

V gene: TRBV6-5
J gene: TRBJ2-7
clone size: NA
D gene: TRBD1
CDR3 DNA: TGTGCCAGCAGTCGGGACAGGAGCTTGGGCGAGCAGTACTTC
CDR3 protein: CASSRDRSLGEQYF

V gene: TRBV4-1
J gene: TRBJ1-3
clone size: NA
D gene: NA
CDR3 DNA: TGCGCCAGCAGCCAAGGGGCGGAGGACGCGACCATATATTTT
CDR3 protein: CASSQGAEDATIYF

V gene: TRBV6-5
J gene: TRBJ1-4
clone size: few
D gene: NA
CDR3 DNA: TGTGCCAGCAGTTACTCCCCAGGGCGAAATGAAAAACTGTTTTTT
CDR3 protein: CASSYSPGRNEKLFF

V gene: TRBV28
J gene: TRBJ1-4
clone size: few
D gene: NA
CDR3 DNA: TGTGCCAGCAGTTTGGGCCATGTCGAAAAACTGTTTTTT
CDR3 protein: CASSLGHVEKLFF

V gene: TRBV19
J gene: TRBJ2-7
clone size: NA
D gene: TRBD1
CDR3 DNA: TGTGCCAGTAGTGAAAGGGCAGGGGGCAACGACGAGCAGTACTTC
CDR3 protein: CASSERAGGNDEQYF

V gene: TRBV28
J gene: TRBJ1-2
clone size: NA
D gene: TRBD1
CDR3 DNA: TGTGCCAGCATCCCTGGACAGGTCGTCTATGGCTACACCTTC
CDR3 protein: CASIPGQVVYGYTF

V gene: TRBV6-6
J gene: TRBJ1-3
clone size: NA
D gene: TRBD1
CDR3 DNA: TGTGCCAGCAGACCACTCGACAGGGGGTCTGGAAACACCATATATTTT
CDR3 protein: CASRPLDRGSGNTIYF

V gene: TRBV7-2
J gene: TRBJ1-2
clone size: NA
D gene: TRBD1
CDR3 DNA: TGTGCCAGCAGCTTAGAGGGGTTGAGGGACAGGGAGGGACCAGACTACACCTTC
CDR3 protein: CASSLEGLRDREGPDYTF

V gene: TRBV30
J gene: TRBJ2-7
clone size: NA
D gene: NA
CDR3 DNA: TGTGCCTGGAGTCCGCCCCAGGGGTGGTACGAGCAGTACTTC
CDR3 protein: CAWSPPQGWYEQYF

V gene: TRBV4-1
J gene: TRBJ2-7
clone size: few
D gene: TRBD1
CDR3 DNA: TGCGCCAGCAGCCAAGGACAGTCGGACAGGGGCTACGAGCAGTACTTC
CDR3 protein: CASSQGQSDRGYEQYF

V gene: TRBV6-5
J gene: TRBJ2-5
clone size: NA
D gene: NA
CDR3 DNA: TGTGCCAGCAACCCTCTAGGGGTGCCACAAGAGACCCAGTACTTC
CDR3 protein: CASNPLGVPQETQYF

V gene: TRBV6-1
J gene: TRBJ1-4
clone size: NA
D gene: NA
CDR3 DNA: TGTGCCAGCAGTGGAATGAGACAGACCCTTAATGAAAAACTGTTTTTT
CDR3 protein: CASSGMRQTLNEKLFF

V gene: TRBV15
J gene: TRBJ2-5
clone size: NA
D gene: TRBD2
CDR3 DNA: TGTGCCACCAGCAGTAGCGGGGAAGAGACCCAGTACTTC
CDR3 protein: CATSSSGEETQYF

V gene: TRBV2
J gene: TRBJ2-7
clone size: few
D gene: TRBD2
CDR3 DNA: TGTGCCAGTGCGGGGGAGGAGAGCTCCTACGAGCAGTACTTC
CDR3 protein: CASAGEESSYEQYF

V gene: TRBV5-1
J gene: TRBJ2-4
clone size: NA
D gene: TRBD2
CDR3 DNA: TGCGCCAGCAGCCCGGGGGGGGGTAAAGACATTCAGTACTTC
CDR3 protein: CASSPGGGKDIQYF

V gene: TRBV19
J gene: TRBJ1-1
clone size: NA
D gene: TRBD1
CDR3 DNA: TGTGCCAGTAGCCGGGGACAGGCCAACACTGAAGCTTTCTTT
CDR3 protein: CASSRGQANTEAFF

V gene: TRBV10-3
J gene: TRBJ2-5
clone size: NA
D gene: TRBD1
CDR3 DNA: TGTGCCATCAGTGAGTCGGGACAGGGTCAAGAGACCCAGTACTTC
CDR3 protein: CAISESGQGQETQYF

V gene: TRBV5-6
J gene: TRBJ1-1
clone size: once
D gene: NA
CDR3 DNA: TGTGCCAGCAGCAATGGGCCGAAAGCTTTCTTT
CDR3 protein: CASSNGPKAFF

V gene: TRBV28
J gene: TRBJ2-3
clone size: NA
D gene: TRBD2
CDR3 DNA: TGTGCCAGCAGACTAGCGGGGTACACAGATACGCAGTATTTT
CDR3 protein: CASRLAGYTDTQYF

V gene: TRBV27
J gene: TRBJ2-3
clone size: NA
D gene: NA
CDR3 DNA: TGTGCCAGCAGTCTACGGGGGGCCGGAGATACGCAGTATTTT
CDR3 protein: CASSLRGAGDTQYF

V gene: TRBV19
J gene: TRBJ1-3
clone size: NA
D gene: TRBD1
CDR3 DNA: TGTGCCAGTAGTCCCTGGGACAGCCACCGAAACACCATATATTTT
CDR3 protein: CASSPWDSHRNTIYF

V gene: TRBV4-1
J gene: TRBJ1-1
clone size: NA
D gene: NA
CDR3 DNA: TGCGCCAGCAGCCAAGCGCCCCGGGGAACGTGGGTAGCTTTCTTT
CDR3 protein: CASSQAPRGTWVAFF

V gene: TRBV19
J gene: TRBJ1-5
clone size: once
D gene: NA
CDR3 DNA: TGTGCCAGTAGTATCCAGGGAAACCAGCATTTT
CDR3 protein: CASSIQGNQHF

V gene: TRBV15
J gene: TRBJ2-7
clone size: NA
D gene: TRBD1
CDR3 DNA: TGTGCCACCAGCAGTGGAACAGGGGCCTGGGAGCAGTACTTC
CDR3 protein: CATSSGTGAWEQYF